The 27 T cell receptor beta chains below come from one sample, sequenced in a study of T cell responses to AZD1222 COVID-19 vaccine. Measured with immunoSEQ multiplex PCR; TCRdb has only the in-frame clones, and not every one. The sample includes roughly 91,000 clones, nearly 90% seen only once; the top ten take approximately 2.9%. Source: peripheral blood, taken on day 0 of AZD1222 vaccination. Receptors originate from an adult in good health.

In the case of this clone: This sample includes further DNA sequences coding for the same CDR3. The V gene is TRBV7-9, the J gene TRBJ2-2; no definite D call. Trimming removed 5 bases at V and 0 bases at J, with 7 bases between. The CDR3 runs 14 residues. Germline V gene sequence: CDR1 SEHNR, CDR2 FQNEAQ (reference sequence). CDR3 in DNA: TGTGCCAGCAGCCTTACACCGAACACCGGGGAGCTGTTTTTT. Protein sequence: CASSLTPNTGELFF.

J is TRBJ1-2 and V is TRBV19; D is possibly TRBD1 (5 bases). In germline, CDR1 is LNHDA, CDR2 SQIVND (reference sequence). The CDR3 runs 15 residues. V was pared by 6 bases and J by 3 bases, with 17 bases between. As DNA, the CDR3 is TGTGCCAGTAGCAATCCCGGGACTTGGCACTATGGCTACACCTTC. It yields the protein CASSNPGTWHYGYTF.

The V call is TRBV5-5, the J call TRBJ1-2; 10 bases line up with TRBD1. This CDR3 spans 15 amino acids. V lost 4 bases to trimming and J lost 1 base; unmatched junction nucleotides: 4. Germline V gene lookup returns CDR1 SGHKS and CDR2 YYEKEE (reference sequence). The CDR3 loop reads CASSKGQGGNYGYTF. The DNA of the CDR3 is TGTGCCAGCAGCAAAGGACAGGGGGGTAACTATGGCTACACCTTC.

The chain carries TRBV4-3 and TRBJ2-7; 8 bases line up with TRBD1. From germline, CDR1 is LGHNA and CDR2 YSLEER. V gave up 1 base and J gave up 6 bases; unmatched junction bases: 11. The CDR3 loop spans 16 amino acids. The chain's CDR3 is CASSQVLQGDLGEQYF. The CDR3 coding sequence is TGCGCCAGCAGCCAAGTTCTACAGGGGGATTTAGGCGAGCAGTACTTC.

The chain recombines TRBV6-5 with TRBJ1-1, with D possibly being TRBD1 (6 bases). The germline CDR1 and CDR2 sequences are MNHEY and SVGAGI. Trimming took off 0 bases at V and 6 bases at J, with 11 bases between the two ends. This CDR3 has 14 amino acids. The CDR3 DNA sequence: TGTGCCAGCAGTTACTCGAGAGGGGGGGCTGAAGCTTTCTTT. It is translated as CASSYSRGGAEAFF.

The rearrangement joins TRBV24-1 to TRBJ2-2, with a weak D call TRBD2 (6 bases). CDR1 is KGHDR, CDR2 SFDVKD, per germline. The CDR3 contains 14 residues. Trimming removed 8 bases from V and 3 bases from J, with 12 bases in between. Here the CDR3 DNA reads TGTGCCACCAACGGCGGAGGGCACACCGGGGAGCTGTTTTTT. Translation: CATNGGGHTGELFF.

The chain has TRBV24-1 and TRBJ1-5; no reliable D call. Trimming removed 6 bases at V and 1 base at J, with 3 bases between. The CDR3 runs 12 residues. CDR1 KGHDR and CDR2 SFDVKD come from the germline V gene. CDR3 bases: TGTGCCACCAGTCTAAGCAATCAGCCCCAGCATTTT. This translates into CATSLSNQPQHF.

The rearrangement joins TRBV4-1 to TRBJ1-6, with 8 bases matching TRBD1. V shed 4 bases, J shed 5 bases, and the junction held 7 bases outside the gene matches. The CDR3 spans 16 residues. Germline V gene lookup returns CDR1 MGHRA and CDR2 YSYEKL. This CDR3 is CASSPRTGRNNSPLHF. As DNA, the CDR3 is TGCGCCAGCAGCCCCCGGACAGGGAGAAATAATTCACCCCTCCACTTT.

The count of this clone is one. The J gene is TRBJ2-3, the V gene TRBV4-2, with a tentative D call TRBD1 (5 bases). Germline V gives CDR1 LGHNA, CDR2 YNFKEQ. The CDR3 length is 15 residues. The V end was cut by 3 bases, the J end by 2 bases, with 12 bases between. CDR3 sequence reads: CASSQGGAFTDTQYF. DNA of the CDR3: TGTGCCAGCAGCCAGGGTGGGGCCTTCACAGATACGCAGTATTTT.

The chain couples TRBV6-5 to TRBJ1-6, with a tentative D call TRBD1 (6 bases). The CDR3 is 15 residues long. Trimming removed 4 bases at V and 3 bases at J, with 10 bases between. Germline-derived CDR1 and CDR2 are MNHEY and SVGAGI. CDR3: CASSSGTSYNSPLHF. In DNA form, the CDR3 reads TGTGCCAGCAGTTCCGGGACAAGCTATAATTCACCCCTCCACTTT.

The V and J genes are TRBV7-2 and TRBJ1-5; no firm D call. This CDR3 has 13 residues. V was shortened by 1 base and J by 3 bases, with 4 bases between the two germline ends. CDR1 SGHTA and CDR2 FQGNSA come from the germline V gene. The CDR3 coding sequence is TGTGCCAGCAGCTTAGTGGCCAATCAGCCCCAGCATTTT. Translating gives CASSLVANQPQHF.

The rearrangement uses TRBV7-3 and TRBJ1-6; weak D call: TRBD1 (5 bases). Trimming removed 5 bases at V and 7 bases at J, with 15 bases between. From germline, CDR1 is SGHTA and CDR2 FQGTGA. The CDR3 spans 15 residues. Here the CDR3 reads CASSAMTRGNSPLHF. CDR3 sequence (DNA): TGTGCCAGCAGCGCCATGACCCGGGGCAATTCACCCCTCCACTTT.

V is TRBV5-8 and J is TRBJ2-7, with D maybe TRBD1 (5 bases). Germline V gene data show CDR1 as SGHTS and CDR2 as YDEGEE. This CDR3 contains 14 residues. The V end lost 5 bases, the J end lost 2 bases, and 14 bases lay between the germline ends. The CDR3 sequence: CASRFSGHTYEQYV. CDR3 DNA: TGTGCCAGCAGATTCTCCGGACACACCTACGAGCAGTACGTC.

With respect to this clone: Within the sample, other DNA sequences also encode this same CDR3. The chain employs TRBV18 and TRBJ2-1; the D gene is possibly TRBD1 (6 bases). This CDR3 comprises 13 residues. CDR1 and CDR2 from the germline V gene are KGHSH and LQKENI. V dropped 3 bases and J dropped 4 bases, with 7 bases sitting between them. In DNA, the CDR3 is TGTGCCAGCTCACCGGACAGATACAATGAGCAGTTCTTC. This codes for CASSPDRYNEQFF.

V is TRBV9 and J is TRBJ1-6; no firm D call. Trimming took off 0 bases at V and 0 bases at J, with 7 bases between the two ends. Germline-derived CDR1 and CDR2 are SGDLS and YYNGEE. The CDR3 consists of 16 residues. CDR3: CASSVGHSSYNSPLHF. CDR3 nucleotide sequence: TGTGCCAGCAGCGTAGGGCACAGCTCCTATAATTCACCCCTCCACTTT.

The chain combines TRBV6-2 or TRBV6-3 with TRBJ2-1; maybe TRBD2 (6 bases). This CDR3 region has 15 residues. The V gene lost 6 bases and the J gene lost 3 bases, with 15 bases spanning the gap. Per germline, CDR1 MNHEY and CDR2 SVGEGT. CDR3 DNA sequence: TGTGCCAGCAGCCCCCTGTGGCGGGGCTACAATGAGCAGTTCTTC. Translated: CASSPLWRGYNEQFF.

This rearrangement joins TRBV6-5 to TRBJ1-2, with 8 bases aligning to TRBD1. From germline, CDR1 is MNHEY and CDR2 SVGAGI. The CDR3 extends over 14 amino acids. With V trimmed by 5 bases and J by 5 bases, 7 bases remained unmatched. The CDR3 here is CASSKTGEGYGYTF. CDR3 nucleotides: TGTGCCAGCAGTAAGACAGGGGAGGGGTATGGCTACACCTTC.

The chain has TRBV20-1 and TRBJ1-2, with D perhaps TRBD1 (6 bases). CDR1 and CDR2 from the germline V gene are DFQATT and SNEGSKA (reference sequence). V was shortened by 3 bases and J by 13 bases, with 21 bases between the two germline ends. The CDR3 covers 13 residues. The chain's CDR3 is CSASFVAGAAITF. The CDR3 DNA is TGCAGTGCTAGTTTCGTGGCAGGGGCCGCGATCACCTTC.

The chain links TRBV6-4 to TRBJ2-7, with 8 bases identical to TRBD2. CDR3 length equals 12 residues. CDR1 is MRHNA and CDR2 is SNTAGT in the germline V gene. After removal of 6 bases from V and 5 bases from J, the junction contained 3 bases not matched to a gene. CDR3 DNA sequence: TGTGCCAGCAGACGACTAGCGAACGAGCAGTACGTC. As protein: CASRRLANEQYV.

This chain connects TRBV27 to TRBJ2-3, with 8 bases aligning to TRBD2. The CDR3 extends over 14 amino acids. J was trimmed by 1 base and V by 7 bases; bases with no gene match: 4. The germline V gene has CDR1 MNHEY and CDR2 SMNVEV (reference sequence). The CDR3 nucleotides are TGTGCCAGCATAAGAGCGGGGGGCACAGATACGCAGTATTTT. It yields the protein CASIRAGGTDTQYF.

The chain recombines TRBV7-2 with TRBJ2-1; possible D gene TRBD2, 7 bases. Germline CDR1 is SGHTA and CDR2 is FQGNSA. V lost 5 bases and J lost 5, with 16 bases in between. The CDR3 has 15 amino acids. This chain's CDR3 is CASSPRRGGNNEQFF. CDR3 in DNA: TGTGCCAGCAGCCCCCGGAGGGGGGGGAACAATGAGCAGTTCTTC.

The chain is built from TRBV11-3 and TRBJ2-1, with TRBD2 identical over 10 bases. The CDR3 is 19 residues long. Germline values: CDR1 SGHNT, CDR2 YENEEA. Unmatched junction bases numbered 17, after V lost 5 bases and J lost 4 bases. The CDR3 protein is CASSLSGRARSNHYNEQFF. DNA of the CDR3: TGTGCCAGCAGCCTGAGCGGGAGGGCCCGCTCAAATCATTACAATGAGCAGTTCTTC.

This rearrangement joins TRBV12-2 to TRBJ1-4; TRBD1 reflects the table's D call only, with no check against the DNA. TRBV12-2 is marked as a pseudogene. The CDR3 is 16 amino acids. In nucleotides, the CDR3 is TGTGCAAGTCGCTTCACCTCGGACAGGGGGTGGGAAAAACTGTTTTTT. Translation: CASRFTSDRGWEKLFF.

The chain joins TRBV11-2 to TRBJ1-2, with 7 bases that match TRBD1. V was pared by 4 bases and J by 8 bases, with 10 bases of the junction left unmatched. The V gene's germline CDR1 is SGHAT and CDR2 FQNNGV. CDR3 length: 14 residues. The CDR3 reads CASSSQGPLGGYTF. The CDR3 nucleotides read TGTGCCAGCAGCTCACAGGGGCCCCTGGGAGGCTACACCTTC.

This clone appeared once. V is TRBV7-9 and J is TRBJ1-1; D is unclear. V shed 1 base and J shed 2 bases, with 11 bases lying between them. The length of the CDR3 is 15 residues. CDR1 SEHNR and CDR2 FQNEAQ come from the germline V gene (reference sequence). This CDR3 reads CASSLGGRTNTEAFF. The CDR3 DNA sequence: TGTGCCAGCAGCTTAGGAGGCAGAACCAACACTGAAGCTTTCTTT. Filled out from reference TRBV7-9 and TRBJ1-1, the complete variable domain reads DTGVSQNPRHKITKRGQNVTFRCDPISEHNRLYWYRQTLGQGPEFLTYFQNEAQLEKSRLLSDRFSAERPKGSFSTLEIQRTEQGDSAMYLCASSLGGRTNTEAFFGQGTRLTVV.

J is TRBJ2-3 and V is TRBV5-1; no clear D gene. The CDR3 spans 14 residues. V shed 0 bases and J shed 2 bases, with 7 bases lying between them. Germline CDR1 SGHRS, CDR2 YFSETQ. This CDR3 is CASSLGQTTDTQYF. CDR3 DNA sequence: TGCGCCAGCAGCTTGGGCCAGACCACAGATACGCAGTATTTT.

The V gene is TRBV19, the J gene TRBJ2-7, with 14 bases identical to TRBD2. Unmatched junction bases numbered 13, after V lost 0 bases and J lost 6 bases. The CDR3 totals 19 residues. The germline CDR1 and CDR2 sequences are LNHDA and SQIVND (reference sequence). The CDR3 nucleotides read TGTGCCAGTAGTATAGACGGGACTAGCGGGAGAGGGTACCGAGGCGAGCAGTACGTC. Amino acid sequence: CASSIDGTSGRGYRGEQYV.